The present T cell receptor beta chain was sequenced within a study of human T cells and chemical hapten exposure. Study-wide points: Higher patch test scores went with higher counts of PT1 expanded TCRs.

TCRdb processed the RACE reads anew with MiXCR; each CDR3 protein has one entry. Here the sample spans about 84,000 distinct CDR3 sequences, under 14% being singletons. On this clonotype itself: The antigen is not known.

The CDR3 covers 14 residues. Germline V CDR1 and CDR2: SGHAT, FQNNGV. The junction had 4 bases not matched to a gene; V was cut back by 6 bases and J by 2 bases. Documented time point: patch test 3, about 24 weeks after DPC sensitization. As to treatment: therapeutic diphenylcyclopropenone sensitization with weekly scalp DPC. J is TRBJ1-3 and V is TRBV11-2, with 7 nucleotides matching TRBD1. The receptor's source is a woman between 45 and 65 years old with alopecia areata. Some clones in this sample may be carry-over from other donors' samples. Here the sequenced sample was whole blood, taken in connection with sensitization to the hapten diphenylcyclopropenone (DPC). CDR3 DNA sequence: TGTGCCAGCAGGACAGGGAGGACTGGAAACACCATATATTTT. It encodes CASRTGRTGNTIYF.